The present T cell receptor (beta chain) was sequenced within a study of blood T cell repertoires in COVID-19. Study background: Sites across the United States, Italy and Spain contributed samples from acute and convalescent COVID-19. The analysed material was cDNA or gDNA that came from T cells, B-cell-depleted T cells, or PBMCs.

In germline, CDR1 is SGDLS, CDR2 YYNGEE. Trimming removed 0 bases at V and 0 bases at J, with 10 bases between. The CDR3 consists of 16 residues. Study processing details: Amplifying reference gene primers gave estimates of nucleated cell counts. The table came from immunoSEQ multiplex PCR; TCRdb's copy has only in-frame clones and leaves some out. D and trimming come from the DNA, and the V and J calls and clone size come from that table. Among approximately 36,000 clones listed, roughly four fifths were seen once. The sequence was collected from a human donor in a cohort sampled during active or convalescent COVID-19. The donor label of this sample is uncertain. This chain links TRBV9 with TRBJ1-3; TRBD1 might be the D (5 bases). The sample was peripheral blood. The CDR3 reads CASSVAPDTSGNTIYF. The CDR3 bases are TGTGCCAGCAGCGTAGCTCCGGACACCTCTGGAAACACCATATATTTT. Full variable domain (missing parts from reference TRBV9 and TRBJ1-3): DSGVTQTPKHLITATGQRVTLRCSPRSGDLSVYWYQQSLDQGLQFLIQYYNGEERAKGNILERFSAQQFPDLHSELNLSSLELGDSALYFCASSVAPDTSGNTIYFGEGSWLTVV.